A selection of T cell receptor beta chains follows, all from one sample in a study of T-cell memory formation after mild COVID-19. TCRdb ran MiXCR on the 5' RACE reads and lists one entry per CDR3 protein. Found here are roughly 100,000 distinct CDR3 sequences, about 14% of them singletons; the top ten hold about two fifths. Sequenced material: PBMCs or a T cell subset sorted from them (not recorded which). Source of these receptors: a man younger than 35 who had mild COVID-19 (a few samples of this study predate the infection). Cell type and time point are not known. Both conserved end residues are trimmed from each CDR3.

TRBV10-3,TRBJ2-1,AISSGGADEQF
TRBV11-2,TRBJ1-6,ASSRQGPTNSPLH
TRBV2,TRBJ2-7,ASSGGGLAGIYEQY
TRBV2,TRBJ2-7,ASSGPGAYEQY
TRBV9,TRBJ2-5,ASSSPTAQETQY
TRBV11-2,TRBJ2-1,ASSLDPRGANEQF
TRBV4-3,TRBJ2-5,ASSQDINSQETQY
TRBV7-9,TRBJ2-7,ASSPDGPYEQY
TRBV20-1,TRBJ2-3,SARDWRLMTDTQY
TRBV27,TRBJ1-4,ASSSTGEGGEKLF
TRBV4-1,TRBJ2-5,ASSQRDIQETQY
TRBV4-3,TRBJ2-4,ASSQDVAGQNKNIQY
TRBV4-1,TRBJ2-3,ASSRRISLADTQY
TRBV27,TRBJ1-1,ASSLVGDTEAF
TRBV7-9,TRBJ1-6,ASSSDRRALH
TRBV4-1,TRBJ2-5,ASSPPLSETQY
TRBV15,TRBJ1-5,ATSWAGVNQPQH
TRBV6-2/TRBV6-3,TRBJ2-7,ASSSFGGGAVYEQY
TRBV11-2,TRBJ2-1,ASSLEGLAGSNEQF
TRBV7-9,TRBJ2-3,ASSWGSGYTDTQY
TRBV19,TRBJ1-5,ASSIVLTSNQPQH
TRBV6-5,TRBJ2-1,ASSYETGSSYNEQF
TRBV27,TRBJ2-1,ASRPGLAGGQAF
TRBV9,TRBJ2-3,ASSVGAGTGDTQY
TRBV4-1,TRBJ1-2,ASSQGGQYGYT
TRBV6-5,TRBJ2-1,ASGLAASYNEQF
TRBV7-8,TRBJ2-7,ASSVLGHQPYEQY
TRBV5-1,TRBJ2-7,ASSLGVSSYEQY
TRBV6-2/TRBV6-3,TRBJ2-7,AITPDRGAYAEQY
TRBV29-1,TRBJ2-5,SVAPKGGGETQY
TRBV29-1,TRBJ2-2,SVPTGTDTGELF
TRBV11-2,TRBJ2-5,ASRPSGGAPETQY
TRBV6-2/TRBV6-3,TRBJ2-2,ASSHGTSFTELF
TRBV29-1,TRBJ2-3,SVEGLLAGGRTDTQY
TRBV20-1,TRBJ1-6,SAHAAGTTNSPLH
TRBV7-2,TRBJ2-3,ASSLVGVYTDTQY
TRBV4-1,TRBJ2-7,ASSQEGPPLEQY
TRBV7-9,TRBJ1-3,ASSLSPSSGNTIY
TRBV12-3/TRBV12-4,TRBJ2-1,ASTPGLSYNEQF
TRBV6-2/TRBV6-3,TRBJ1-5,ASSYSMGSSNQPQH
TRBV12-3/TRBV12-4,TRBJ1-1,ASSSADKNTEAF
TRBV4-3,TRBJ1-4,ASSQDGIIYRGEKLF
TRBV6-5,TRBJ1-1,ASSYSSGAATEAF
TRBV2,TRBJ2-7,ASSVAGDSYEQY